This is a list of T cell receptor beta chains from one sample in a study of CXCR3-negative and CXCR3-positive naive CD8 T cells. TCRdb re-analyzed the 5' RACE reads; it lists each CDR3 protein once, without DNA. The sample has 40,000 to 45,000 distinct CDR3 sequences. The sample comprised memory CD8+ T cells from blood. The receptor set was obtained from a human donor in good health. Some clones in this sample may be carry-over from other donors' samples. The CDR3 runs from the conserved cysteine through the conserved F or W. The order of the fields is CDR3 protein, J gene, V gene.

CDR3: CASSPNDRGWYEQYF
J: TRBJ2-7
V: TRBV5-5

CDR3: CSVERPGQPTDTQYF
J: TRBJ2-3
V: TRBV29-1

CDR3: CSVEDRGNTGELFF
J: TRBJ2-2
V: TRBV29-1

CDR3: CASSLQGTGNTIYF
J: TRBJ1-3
V: TRBV28

CDR3: CASSWGGAGDEQFF
J: TRBJ2-1
V: TRBV7-8

CDR3: CSVVGTSGTGELFF
J: TRBJ2-2
V: TRBV29-1

CDR3: CSVRGIIEQYF
J: TRBJ2-7
V: TRBV29-1

CDR3: CASSTGQGAPDTQYF
J: TRBJ2-3
V: TRBV19

CDR3: CATSPGQGNYGYTF
J: TRBJ1-2
V: TRBV15

CDR3: CASTELLDTYMNTEAFF
J: TRBJ1-1
V: TRBV7-8

CDR3: CASSLGLISGNTIYF
J: TRBJ1-3
V: TRBV7-8

CDR3: CATSRFPGDRGNTEAFF
J: TRBJ1-1
V: TRBV15

CDR3: CASSRWRERYNEQFF
J: TRBJ2-1
V: TRBV28

CDR3: CSAWSVQGQPQHF
J: TRBJ1-5
V: TRBV20-1

CDR3: CASSLEGYEQFF
J: TRBJ2-1
V: TRBV27

CDR3: CASSPGLAGGTRELFF
J: TRBJ2-2
V: TRBV5-4

CDR3: CASSQASGVSYEQYF
J: TRBJ2-7
V: TRBV4-2

CDR3: CASSLVPYEQFF
J: TRBJ2-1
V: TRBV12-3/TRBV12-4

CDR3: CASGDSYGYTF
J: TRBJ1-2
V: TRBV2

CDR3: CASSAAGRDSGNTIYF
J: TRBJ1-3
V: TRBV7-6

CDR3: CASRSGEVNEQYF
J: TRBJ2-7
V: TRBV6-5

CDR3: CASSPRMALVSTDTQYF
J: TRBJ2-3
V: TRBV28

CDR3: CASSWTGAYEQYF
J: TRBJ2-7
V: TRBV27

CDR3: CASSDPDRAGEQYF
J: TRBJ2-7
V: TRBV25-1

CDR3: CASSLSHGLSNEQYF
J: TRBJ2-7
V: TRBV27

CDR3: CASSGIRDDIQYF
J: TRBJ2-4
V: TRBV9

CDR3: CASSLGGRLAVYEQYF
J: TRBJ2-7
V: TRBV7-8

CDR3: CASSPGYEQYF
J: TRBJ2-7
V: TRBV7-2

CDR3: CASSSGHEQYF
J: TRBJ2-7
V: TRBV14

CDR3: CASRAAGSYNEQFF
J: TRBJ2-1
V: TRBV7-9

CDR3: CASSGPPGQGGEETQYF
J: TRBJ2-5
V: TRBV2

CDR3: CASSPGLYEQYF
J: TRBJ2-7
V: TRBV7-2

CDR3: CASSFQGTDTQYF
J: TRBJ2-3
V: TRBV28

CDR3: CASSSTAGLAGEDYEQYF
J: TRBJ2-7
V: TRBV6-2/TRBV6-3

CDR3: CSVGHGGGGEKLFF
J: TRBJ1-4
V: TRBV29-1

CDR3: CASGGTGGEGEQFF
J: TRBJ2-1
V: TRBV7-9

CDR3: CASSLELGRTGGWEQYF
J: TRBJ2-7
V: TRBV28

CDR3: CSARDPGGYGYTF
J: TRBJ1-2
V: TRBV20-1

CDR3: CSAAVGGRTTEAFF
J: TRBJ1-1
V: TRBV20-1

CDR3: CSARLASGELFF
J: TRBJ2-2
V: TRBV29-1

CDR3: CSVEDPLAGSGNTIYF
J: TRBJ1-3
V: TRBV29-1

CDR3: CATQDRASYNEQFF
J: TRBJ2-1
V: TRBV7-8

CDR3: CASTGGAGANVLTF
J: TRBJ2-6
V: TRBV3-1

CDR3: CASSYTGPTLNQPQHF
J: TRBJ1-5
V: TRBV6-2/TRBV6-3

CDR3: CATSRGGDETQYF
J: TRBJ2-5
V: TRBV12-3/TRBV12-4

CDR3: CASGGVGEPYEQYF
J: TRBJ2-7
V: TRBV7-9

CDR3: CASSPGQPSGANVLTF
J: TRBJ2-6
V: TRBV28

CDR3: CASSSTAPYEQYF
J: TRBJ2-7
V: TRBV12-3/TRBV12-4

CDR3: CASSPRQGEAYEQYF
J: TRBJ2-7
V: TRBV7-9

CDR3: CASSDGTGTGELFF
J: TRBJ2-2
V: TRBV6-4

CDR3: CASGLTEEGYQPQHF
J: TRBJ1-5
V: TRBV12-5

CDR3: CSVQGVSYEQYF
J: TRBJ2-7
V: TRBV29-1

CDR3: CSATGTRAYNEQFF
J: TRBJ2-1
V: TRBV20-1

CDR3: CASSDNPYEQYF
J: TRBJ2-7
V: TRBV25-1

CDR3: CASSQMDRGPTEAFF
J: TRBJ1-1
V: TRBV7-9

CDR3: CASRSTLAGEETQYF
J: TRBJ2-5
V: TRBV28

CDR3: CASSLGSGYVTGELFF
J: TRBJ2-2
V: TRBV7-2